This record concerns one T cell receptor (beta chain) sequence. This sample is part of a study of blood T cell repertoires in COVID-19. Study-wide background: Acute and convalescent COVID-19 specimens originated in the United States, Italy and Spain. The cDNA or gDNA used as material had been derived from T cells, B-cell-depleted T cells, or PBMCs.

Authors' processing steps: Nucleated cell number was recorded as an estimate derived from reference gene primer amplification. Here immunoSEQ multiplex PCR was the method, and the copy in TCRdb shows in-frame clones only, minus some. V and J calls and clone size follow that table, whereas D and trimming were derived from the DNA. The data hold tens of thousands of clones, with less than 85% observed a single time. The CDR3 totals 15 residues. Germline V gives CDR1 WNHNN, CDR2 SYGVQD (reference sequence). Trimming removed 3 bases at V and 0 bases at J, with 12 bases between. The clonotype was recovered from a human donor with acute or convalescent COVID-19. The donor label of this sample is uncertain. J is TRBJ2-7 and V is TRBV10-1, with D uncertain. Sequenced sample: peripheral blood. The CDR3 protein is CASSDLTKRSYEQYF. CDR3 nucleotide sequence: TGCGCCAGCAGTGATCTTACGAAGCGCTCCTACGAGCAGTACTTC.